This T cell receptor beta chain was retrieved from a study of PD-1 blockade in classical Hodgkin lymphoma. Broader study findings: The causes of the repertoire differences, possibly disease activity or prior therapy, remain undefined. Among the patients, those starting nivolumab under 1 year after ASCT were excluded. Only CD4+ TCR diversity, not CD8+, had risen significantly by C4D1.

Each patient experienced a relapse that followed autologous stem cell transplantation, and brentuximab vedotin exposure varied. Using magnetic negative selection, the CD4+ T cells were separated out of thawed PBMCs. Repertoires were generated with immunoSEQ multiplex PCR, while TCRdb's copy carries only in-frame clones and drops some. The sample holds fewer than 7,500 clones, about 80% seen once. The count of this clone is one. What it binds is unknown. This clonotype was obtained from a human donor with classical Hodgkin lymphoma. The sample was CD4+ T cells from blood, taken at baseline.

CDR3 DNA: TGTGCCAGCAGCTTGGCCACAGGGGGGCTCTACTACGAGCAGTACTTC. It codes for CASSLATGGLYYEQYF. The rearrangement uses TRBV5-5 and TRBJ2-7; 8 bases match TRBD1. Germline V lookup: CDR1 SGHKS, CDR2 YYEKEE (reference sequence). The junction had 8 bases not matched to a gene; V was cut back by 0 bases and J by 3 bases. The CDR3 runs to 16 residues.